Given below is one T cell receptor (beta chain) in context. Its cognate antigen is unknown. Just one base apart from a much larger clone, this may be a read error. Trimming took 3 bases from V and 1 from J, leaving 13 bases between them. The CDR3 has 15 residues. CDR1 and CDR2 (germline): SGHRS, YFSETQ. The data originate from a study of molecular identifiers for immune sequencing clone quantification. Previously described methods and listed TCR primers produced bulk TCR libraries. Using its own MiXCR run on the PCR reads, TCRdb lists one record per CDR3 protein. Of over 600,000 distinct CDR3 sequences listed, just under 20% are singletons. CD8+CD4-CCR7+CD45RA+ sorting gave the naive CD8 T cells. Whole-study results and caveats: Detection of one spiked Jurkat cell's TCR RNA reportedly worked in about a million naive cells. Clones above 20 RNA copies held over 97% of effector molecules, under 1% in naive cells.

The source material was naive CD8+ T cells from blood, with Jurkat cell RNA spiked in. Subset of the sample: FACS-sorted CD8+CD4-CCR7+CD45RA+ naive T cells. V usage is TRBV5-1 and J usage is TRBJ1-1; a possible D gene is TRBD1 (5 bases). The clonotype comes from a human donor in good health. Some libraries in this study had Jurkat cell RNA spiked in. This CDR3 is CASSSRGETNTEAFF. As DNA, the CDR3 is TGCGCCAGCAGCTCCAGAGGGGAGACGAACACTGAAGCTTTCTTT.